The rows below give T cell receptor beta chains drawn from one sample of a study of OX40 agonist ivuxolimab in advanced cancers. Assay used: immunoSEQ multiplex PCR; TCRdb lists only in-frame clones, some missing. The sample records around 67,000 clones, about 80% being singletons. Sequences were derived from CD4+ or CD8+ T cells sorted from blood, sampled in a trial of the OX40 agonist ivuxolimab. The receptors stem from an adult with an advanced solid tumor such as melanoma, head and neck, liver or kidney cancer. CDR3s include the opening cysteine and the closing phenylalanine or tryptophan. D genes are given only for firm matches. Only some rows state a clone size, as once, few, many or a class for expanded clones.

>NA|TRBV6-1|TRBD1|TRBJ1-5
TGTGCCAGCAGCCGGGGACAGTTCAATCAGCCCCAGCATTTT
CASSRGQFNQPQHF
>NA|TRBV10-3|NA|TRBJ2-3
TGTGCCATCAGAAAAACAGGGTTGGACACAGATACGCAGTATTTT
CAIRKTGLDTDTQYF
>few|TRBV5-4|NA|TRBJ1-4
TGTGCCAGCAGCCACTCACCAAGGAATGAAAAACTGTTTTTT
CASSHSPRNEKLFF
>NA|TRBV5-1|NA|TRBJ1-1
TGCGCCAGCAGCTTGGTAGTGAACACTGAAGCTTTCTTT
CASSLVVNTEAFF
>NA|TRBV5-1|NA|TRBJ2-7
TGCGCCAGCAGCTACTTGGGGGATAGCTCCTACGAGCAGTACTTC
CASSYLGDSSYEQYF
>once|TRBV19|TRBD1|TRBJ1-1
TGTGCCAGTAGGCCACAGGGGTCTCACACTGAAGCTTTCTTT
CASRPQGSHTEAFF
>NA|TRBV6-6|NA|TRBJ2-2
TGTGCCAGCAGTTACAAACTGAACACCGGGGAGCTGTTTTTT
CASSYKLNTGELFF
>NA|TRBV5-1|NA|TRBJ1-1
TGCGCCAGCAACCTTCCAGGGGAGGTTGAAGCTTTCTTT
CASNLPGEVEAFF
>NA|TRBV7-2|TRBD1|TRBJ2-3
TGTGCCAGCAACTACAGGGGAGCAGATACGCAGTATTTT
CASNYRGADTQYF
>NA|TRBV14|NA|TRBJ1-3
TGTGCCAGCAGCCAAGACCAACGGTTTGGAAACACCATATATTTT
CASSQDQRFGNTIYF
>few|TRBV25-1|NA|TRBJ1-2
TGTGCCAGCGGTGAGGAGGTAACTAACTATGGCTACACCTTC
CASGEEVTNYGYTF
>once|TRBV19|NA|TRBJ2-2
TGTGCCAGTAGTGCCGGGACTTGGGGCGGGGAGCTGTTTTTT
CASSAGTWGGELFF
>NA|TRBV15|NA|TRBJ1-1
TGTGCCACCAGCAGAGGTGGGTCGGTGAACACTGAAGCTTTCTTT
CATSRGGSVNTEAFF
>NA|TRBV30|NA|TRBJ2-3
TGTGCCTGGCAGGGGAGCACAGATACGCAGTATTTT
CAWQGSTDTQYF
>NA|TRBV7-9|NA|TRBJ1-2
TGTGCCAGCAGCCAAGGGTCTGGCAGAACAAACTATGGCTACACCTTC
CASSQGSGRTNYGYTF
>NA|TRBV2|TRBD2|TRBJ2-2
TGTGCCAGCAGTGAAGTCACTAGCGGGTTAAGGGGAACCGGGGAGCTGTTTTTT
CASSEVTSGLRGTGELFF
>NA|TRBV10-1|TRBD1|TRBJ1-2
TGCGCCAGCAGTGAGACATGGGACAGGGAGGGCTATGGCTACACCTTC
CASSETWDREGYGYTF
>NA|TRBV25-1|TRBD2|TRBJ2-5
TGTGCCAGCAGTGAATCAGCGGGGGCGGGACAAGAGACCCAGTACTTC
CASSESAGAGQETQYF
>NA|TRBV19|TRBD1|TRBJ1-5
TGTGCCAGTAGACCGGGACAGGGGATCAATCAGCCCCAGCATTTT
CASRPGQGINQPQHF
>NA|TRBV10-3|NA|TRBJ2-7
TGTGCCACCCTGGGGGGCAGTTTATCCTACGAGCAGTACTTC
CATLGGSLSYEQYF
>NA|TRBV7-2|NA|TRBJ2-3
TGTGCCAGCAGCTTAGGGGGTCGGCCCACAGATACGCAGTATTTT
CASSLGGRPTDTQYF
>NA|TRBV7-9|NA|TRBJ2-7
TGTGCCAGCAGCGAGCGGGGAGGGGGTCGCTACGAGCAGTACTTC
CASSERGGGRYEQYF
>NA|TRBV29-1|TRBD1|TRBJ2-3
TGCAGCGTTTCCAATAGGAGGAGGACAGGGGGCGCAGATACGCAGTATTTT
CSVSNRRRTGGADTQYF
>NA|TRBV4-3|NA|TRBJ1-3
TGCGCCAGCAGCCAAGATTTTGGGTTCTCTGGAAACACCATATATTTT
CASSQDFGFSGNTIYF
>NA|TRBV7-2|NA|TRBJ1-6
TGTGCCAGCAGCTTAGTTGCAGGGGCCAATTCACCCCTCCACTTT
CASSLVAGANSPLHF
>NA|TRBV30|TRBD2|TRBJ2-3
TGTGCCTTAGCGGGGGGCCCTAGCACAGATACGCAGTATTTT
CALAGGPSTDTQYF
>NA|TRBV5-4|NA|TRBJ1-5
TGTGCCAGCAGCCCGGGACAAGGCCAGCCCCAGCATTTT
CASSPGQGQPQHF
>NA|TRBV19|NA|TRBJ1-1
TGTGCCAGTAGTGACATTGGAACTGAAGCTTTCTTT
CASSDIGTEAFF
>NA|TRBV6-5|TRBD2|TRBJ2-1
TGTGCCAGCAGTTACTCGTTGGGACTAGCCGACAATGAGCAGTTCTTC
CASSYSLGLADNEQFF
>NA|TRBV2|NA|TRBJ2-6
TGTGCCAGCAGTGAACATACAGGATCTGGGGCCAACGTCCTGACTTTC
CASSEHTGSGANVLTF
>few|TRBV6-1|NA|TRBJ1-6
TGTGCCAGCAGTTCGGGGCCTTATAATTCACCCCTCCACTTT
CASSSGPYNSPLHF
>NA|TRBV6-1|TRBD1|TRBJ1-2
TGTGCCAGCAGTGCCCGGGACAGGGGGCTGGTAAACTATGGCTACACCTTC
CASSARDRGLVNYGYTF
>NA|TRBV30|NA|TRBJ1-5
TGTGCCTGGAGTCGACAGAATAGCAATCAGCCCCAGCATTTT
CAWSRQNSNQPQHF
>once|TRBV2|TRBD1|TRBJ2-1
TGTGCCAGCAGTCAGACAGGGGCGGGGTACAATGAGCAGTTCTTC
CASSQTGAGYNEQFF
>NA|TRBV5-4|NA|TRBJ1-5
TGTGCCAGCAGCCCGGGTGGGAGCAATCAGCCCCAGCATTTT
CASSPGGSNQPQHF
>once|TRBV23-1|NA|TRBJ1-4
TGCGCCAGCAGTCCAGTCCCCAACCTGTTCGGGCTGAGTGAAAAACTGTTTTTT
CASSPVPNLFGLSEKLFF
>NA|TRBV21-1|NA|TRBJ2-7
TGTGCCAGCAGCAAACTCCGTGCGGCCCACGAGCAGTACTTC
CASSKLRAAHEQYF
>NA|TRBV11-1|NA|TRBJ2-7
TGTGCCAGCAGCTCGAGGACCAGCGGACACGAGCAGTACTTC
CASSSRTSGHEQYF
>NA|TRBV18|NA|TRBJ1-1
TGTGCCAGCTCACCAAAGGGGAACACTGAAGCTTTCTTT
CASSPKGNTEAFF
>few|TRBV5-1|NA|TRBJ1-1
TGCGCCAGCAGCTTGGAGACTGACATGAACACTGAAGCTTTCTTT
CASSLETDMNTEAFF
>NA|TRBV4-1|NA|TRBJ2-1
TGCGCCAGCAGCCACGGGACCCCTAGAAGCTCCTACAATGAGCAGTTCTTC
CASSHGTPRSSYNEQFF
>many|TRBV2|NA|TRBJ1-1
TGTGCCAGCAGTCCGGGACTCCATCCCTTCTTT
CASSPGLHPFF
>few|TRBV5-1|TRBD1|TRBJ2-7
TGCGCCAGCAGCTTGGCCCCTACAGGGGACTACGAGCAGTACTTC
CASSLAPTGDYEQYF
>NA|TRBV29-1|TRBD1|TRBJ2-3
TGCAGCGTATCAACAGGGGGCGCCGGGATACAGTATTTT
CSVSTGGAGIQYF
>NA|TRBV30|NA|TRBJ1-6
TGTGCCTGGAGGGCGACGGGGGCGAGCAATTCACCCCTCCACTTT
CAWRATGASNSPLHF
>NA|TRBV9|NA|TRBJ2-2
TGTGCCAGCAGCGTAGTCACCGGGGAGCTGTTTTTT
CASSVVTGELFF
>NA|TRBV5-8|NA|TRBJ1-5
TGTGCCAGCAGCTTCGGGGACGGCTACAATCAGCCCCAGCATTTT
CASSFGDGYNQPQHF
>NA|TRBV6-6|NA|TRBJ2-3
TGTGCCAGCAGCACTGGGGTAGATACGCAGTATTTT
CASSTGVDTQYF
>NA|TRBV30|NA|TRBJ2-7
TGTGCCTGGAGTGTAATGCGAGAGCAGTACTTC
CAWSVMREQYF
>once|TRBV9|NA|TRBJ2-7
TGTGCCAGCAGCGTAGCTTTATGGGGAGAGCAGTACTTC
CASSVALWGEQYF
>NA|TRBV6-1|NA|TRBJ1-3
TGTGCCAGCAGCGCTAGGGCCTCTGGAAACACCATATATTTT
CASSARASGNTIYF
>NA|TRBV4-2|NA|TRBJ2-7
TGTGCCAGCAGCCGCGAATGGCGGTCCTACGAGCAGTACTTC
CASSREWRSYEQYF
>NA|TRBV2|NA|TRBJ2-1
TGTGCCAGCAGGGCAGACAGCAGTGAGCAGTTCTTC
CASRADSSEQFF
>NA|TRBV6-5|TRBD1|TRBJ1-1
TGTGCCAGCAGTTCCAAGGGACAGTTAAACACTGAAGCTTTCTTT
CASSSKGQLNTEAFF
>NA|TRBV5-1|NA|TRBJ2-5
TGCGCCAGCAGCCCGGTATCCGGGACTGGCACAGCGGGCCAGTACTTC
CASSPVSGTGTAGQYF